This entry lists 31 T cell receptor beta chains sequenced from one sample in a study of blood T cell repertoires in COVID-19. Measured with immunoSEQ multiplex PCR; TCRdb has only the in-frame clones, and not every one. The table includes about 72,000 clones, 85% to 95% detected once. The material sequenced was peripheral blood. These receptors all stem from a woman aged 55-69 years with active COVID-19.

The chain is built from TRBV27 and TRBJ2-3, with 7 bases aligning to TRBD2. The trim removed 4 bases at V and 3 bases at J, leaving 10 bases unmatched. CDR1 MNHEY and CDR2 SMNVEV come from the germline V gene (reference sequence). The length of the CDR3 is 16 residues. The CDR3 reads CASSSKWGGWTDTQYF. As DNA, the CDR3 is TGTGCCAGCAGTTCGAAGTGGGGGGGTTGGACAGATACGCAGTATTTT.

This rearrangement joins TRBV18 to TRBJ2-5; D possibly corresponds to TRBD1 (5 bases). Per germline, CDR1 KGHSH and CDR2 LQKENI. V gave up 3 bases and J gave up 2 bases, with 10 bases separating them. This CDR3 spans 14 amino acids. CDR3 nucleotides: TGTGCCAGCTCACCGGGCCGACAGCAAGAGACCCAGTACTTC. Its translation: CASSPGRQQETQYF.

This chain joins TRBV28 and TRBJ1-6; D is unresolved. This CDR3 contains 12 residues. The ends were cut back, 3 bases at V and 9 bases at J, with 6 bases in the middle. Germline V lookup: CDR1 MDHEN, CDR2 SYDVKM. CDR3 sequence: CASSFPRSPLHF. CDR3 bases: TGTGCCAGCAGTTTTCCTCGTTCACCCCTCCACTTT.

V gene TRBV27 combines with J gene TRBJ2-7; 8 bases agree with TRBD1. The trim removed 3 bases at V and 4 bases at J, leaving 2 bases unmatched. The CDR3 totals 13 residues. The germline gives CDR1 MNHEY, CDR2 SMNVEV (reference sequence). This chain's CDR3 is CASSFNRGYEQYF. DNA for the CDR3: TGTGCCAGCAGTTTTAACAGGGGGTACGAGCAGTACTTC.

This clone was recorded a few times. The chain uses TRBV27 and TRBJ2-7, with 7 nucleotides matching TRBD2. Trimming took 8 bases from V and 3 from J; bases not matched to a gene: 4. This CDR3 comprises 12 residues. Germline assignment: CDR1 MNHEY and CDR2 SMNVEV (reference sequence). CDR3 in amino acids: CASFTSDYEQYF. Here the CDR3 DNA reads TGTGCCAGCTTCACTAGCGACTACGAGCAGTACTTC.

The V and J genes are TRBV27 and TRBJ2-7, with 12 nucleotides matching TRBD1. V shed 3 bases and J 3 bases; nucleotides not matched to a gene: 6. The germline CDR1 and CDR2 sequences are MNHEY and SMNVEV (reference sequence). The CDR3 is 16 residues long. As DNA, the CDR3 is TGTGCCAGCAGTTTCGGGACAGGGGGCACCCTCTACGAGCAGTACTTC. Residues: CASSFGTGGTLYEQYF.

The chain joins TRBV28 to TRBJ2-7; tentatively, D is TRBD2 (6 bases). The CDR3 totals 16 residues. The V end lost 2 bases, the J end lost 3 bases, and 17 bases lay between the germline ends. Germline values: CDR1 MDHEN, CDR2 SYDVKM. CDR3 in amino acids: CASSLRGDSLHYEQYF. The CDR3 coding sequence is TGTGCCAGCAGTTTACGAGGGGACTCCCTACACTACGAGCAGTACTTC. Combining the CDR3 with reference TRBV28 and TRBJ2-7 gives the whole variable domain DVKVTQSSRYLVKRTGEKVFLECVQDMDHENMFWYRQDPGLGLRLIYFSYDVKMKEKGDIPEGYSVSREKKERFSLILESASTNQTSMYLCASSLRGDSLHYEQYFGPGTRLTVT.

J is TRBJ1-5 and V is TRBV6-2 or TRBV6-3, with 7 bases aligning to TRBD1. Germline trimming cut 2 bases from V and 0 bases from J; bases unmatched to any gene: 13. There are 19 residues in the CDR3. Germline V lookup: CDR1 MNHEY, CDR2 SVGEGT. CDR3 loop: CASSYVRDRGVYSNQPQHF. CDR3 nucleotides: TGTGCCAGCAGTTACGTTCGGGACAGAGGGGTCTATAGCAATCAGCCCCAGCATTTT.

The J gene is TRBJ2-1, the V gene TRBV29-1; weak D call: TRBD2 (6 bases). V lost 4 bases and J lost 5, with 9 bases in between. Germline V gene sequence: CDR1 SQVTM, CDR2 ANQGSEA. The CDR3 loop spans 12 amino acids. CDR3 in DNA: TGCAGCGTTGGGGACTGGAACAATGAGCAGTTCTTC. Translated: CSVGDWNNEQFF.

The genes are TRBV6-4 and TRBJ1-6; a possible D gene is TRBD1 (5 bases). CDR3 length: 13 amino acids. V shed 4 bases and J shed 7 bases, with 8 bases lying between them. Germline V gene lookup returns CDR1 MRHNA and CDR2 SNTAGT. The CDR3 region is CASSGQPNSPLHF. DNA of the CDR3: TGTGCCAGCAGTGGACAGCCGAATTCACCCCTCCACTTT.

This chain uses TRBV7-8 with TRBJ2-3, with 8 bases lining up with TRBD1. The germline V gene has CDR1 SGHVS and CDR2 FQNEAQ. J lost 1 base, V lost 6 bases, and 6 bases had no gene match. This CDR3 is built from 15 residues. The CDR3 sequence is CASRRDRPRTDTQYF. The CDR3 DNA follows: TGTGCCAGCAGACGGGACAGGCCTCGCACAGATACGCAGTATTTT.

The chain recombines TRBV5-1 with TRBJ2-3; 7 bases align to TRBD2. Germline assignment: CDR1 SGHRS and CDR2 YFSETQ. The length of the CDR3 is 15 residues. V was clipped by 4 bases and J by 3 bases; unmatched bases: 8. CDR3 region: CASSPTSVGTDTQYF. For the CDR3, the DNA is TGCGCCAGCAGCCCAACTAGCGTTGGGACAGATACGCAGTATTTT.

J is TRBJ2-3 and V is TRBV29-1; maybe TRBD2 (6 bases). The V gene's germline CDR1 is SQVTM and CDR2 ANQGSEA. Between the trimmed V and J ends, which lost 0 bases and 0 bases, there was a span of 19 bases. The CDR3 spans 18 residues. CDR3 residues: CSVEDLRDSSGSTDTQYF. As DNA, the CDR3 is TGCAGCGTTGAAGACCTCCGGGACTCAAGCGGTAGCACAGATACGCAGTATTTT.

Here the CDR3 reads CASSEKYYKSSGNTIYF. Written as DNA, the CDR3 is TGCGCCAGCAGTGAGAAGTACTATAAGAGCTCTGGAAACACCATATATTTT. The rearrangement links TRBV10-1 to TRBJ1-3; D gene ambiguous. In germline, CDR1 is WNHNN, CDR2 SYGVQD (reference sequence). The CDR3 spans 17 residues. With 2 bases removed from V and 0 bases from J, the gap between germline ends came to 14 bases.

The J gene is TRBJ1-4, the V gene TRBV27; no clear D. Germline V gene lookup returns CDR1 MNHEY and CDR2 SMNVEV (reference sequence). The CDR3 consists of 15 residues. The V end lost 2 bases, the J end lost 2 bases, and 9 bases lay between the germline ends. The CDR3 coding sequence is TGTGCCAGCAGTTTAAGCCGACTGACTAATGAAAAACTGTTTTTT. It yields the protein CASSLSRLTNEKLFF.

The chain combines TRBV5-1 with TRBJ2-3; maybe TRBD1 (5 bases). Trimming stripped 0 bases from V and 2 bases from J, with 10 bases between. The CDR3 covers 15 residues. The germline V gene encodes CDR1 SGHRS and CDR2 YFSETQ. The CDR3: CASSLARQTTDTQYF. The CDR3 coding sequence is TGCGCCAGCAGCTTGGCCAGACAGACCACAGATACGCAGTATTTT.

With respect to this clone: Compared with germline, one end of the junction differs, possibly owing to a read error. The chain has TRBV2 and TRBJ2-3; D possibly corresponds to TRBD2 (7 bases). The CDR3 is 16 amino acids. The germline V gene encodes CDR1 SNHLY and CDR2 FYNNEI. The CDR3 DNA reads TGTGCCCGCAGTTCTGGGTGGGAGAGGGGGGGAGATACGCAGTATTTT. Protein: CARSSGWERGGDTQYF.

CDR3 loop: CASSQAGGGRSEQFF. The CDR3 DNA reads as TGTGCCAGCAGCCAAGCAGGAGGCGGGAGATCTGAGCAGTTCTTC. The chain has TRBV3-1 (or the pseudogene TRBV3-2) and TRBJ2-1; 7 nucleotides match TRBD2. This CDR3 is built from 15 residues. Losses at the gene ends were 1 base for V and 9 bases for J; bases not matched to a gene: 9. The V gene's germline CDR1 is LGHDT and CDR2 YNNKEL (reference sequence).

This chain joins TRBV30 and TRBJ2-1, with 8 bases lining up with TRBD2. V was clipped by 5 bases and J by 12 bases; unmatched bases: 6. The V gene's germline CDR1 is GTSNPN and CDR2 SVGIG (reference sequence). CDR3 size: 11 residues. Here the CDR3 reads CAWAGGRGQFF. CDR3 bases: TGTGCCTGGGCGGGGGGTCGGGGGCAGTTCTTC.

This clone was seen more than once but under ten times. The rearrangement uses TRBV28 and TRBJ1-1, with D uncertain. Trimming shortened V by 0 bases and J by 4 bases, and 9 bases separated the two germline ends. The CDR3 length is 14 residues. In germline, CDR1 is MDHEN, CDR2 SYDVKM. Here the CDR3 reads CASSLWRAGTEAFF. As DNA, the CDR3 is TGTGCCAGCAGTTTATGGAGGGCTGGCACTGAAGCTTTCTTT.

The chain uses TRBV30 and TRBJ2-1, with 9 bases lining up with TRBD2. From germline, CDR1 is GTSNPN and CDR2 SVGIG (reference sequence). The CDR3 loop spans 14 amino acids. J gave up 3 bases and V 8 bases, and 8 bases lay outside the gene matches. The DNA for the CDR3 is TGTGCCATTGGAGCTAGCGGGAACTACAATGAGCAGTTCTTC. It translates to CAIGASGNYNEQFF.

The chain couples TRBV29-1 to TRBJ2-5; D remains ambiguous. Per the germline V gene, CDR1 is SQVTM and CDR2 is ANQGSEA. V dropped 0 bases and J dropped 5 bases, with 10 bases sitting between them. The CDR3 sequence is 13 residues long. The CDR3 region has the DNA TGCAGCGTTGAAGAATTAGCAAGGGAGACCCAGTACTTC. It encodes CSVEELARETQYF.

The chain employs TRBV7-2 and TRBJ2-7; D is unclear. Germline V gives CDR1 SGHTA, CDR2 FQGNSA. Trimming removed 3 bases at V and 6 bases at J, with 9 bases between. The CDR3 sequence is 12 residues long. The CDR3 sequence: CASSFQGAEQYF. CDR3 coding DNA: TGTGCCAGCAGCTTCCAAGGAGCCGAGCAGTACTTC.

This rearrangement joins TRBV19 to TRBJ2-4; D remains unclear. V was pared by 7 bases and J by 6 bases, with 13 bases between. Looked up from germline, CDR1 is LNHDA and CDR2 is SQIVND (reference sequence). This CDR3 has 13 residues. CDR3 nucleotides: TGTGCCAGTATGACGTCGGAGAGAAACATTCAGTACTTC. Amino acid sequence: CASMTSERNIQYF.

This chain joins TRBV7-9 and TRBJ2-2, with 14 bases lining up with TRBD2. The V gene end was trimmed by 3 bases and the J gene end by 4 bases; junction bases not matched to a gene: 1. This CDR3 is 16 amino acids long. Germline V gene data show CDR1 as SEHNR and CDR2 as FQNEAQ (reference sequence). CDR3 loop: CASSLGLAGATGELFF. The CDR3 DNA is TGTGCCAGCAGCTTGGGACTAGCGGGAGCCACCGGGGAGCTGTTTTTT.

V gene TRBV19 combines with J gene TRBJ2-7, with D unclear. V was trimmed by 5 bases and J by 0 bases, leaving 8 bases between them. The CDR3 extends over 13 amino acids. CDR1 is LNHDA, CDR2 SQIVND, per germline (reference sequence). The CDR3 spells CASSAQFSYEQYF. DNA for the CDR3: TGTGCCAGTAGTGCCCAGTTCTCCTACGAGCAGTACTTC.

The rearrangement links TRBV5-1 to TRBJ1-5; the D gene is possibly TRBD1 (6 bases). V dropped 0 bases and J dropped 4 bases, with 8 bases sitting between them. Per the germline V gene, CDR1 is SGHRS and CDR2 is YFSETQ. This CDR3 region has 14 residues. The CDR3 bases are TGCGCCAGCAGCTTGGGGACAGAGAATCAGCCCCAGCATTTT. Encoded protein: CASSLGTENQPQHF.

The chain carries TRBV7-2 and TRBJ2-3; D perhaps matches TRBD1 (5 bases). The CDR3 covers 15 residues. Trimming shortened V by 1 base and J by 3 bases, and 11 bases separated the two germline ends. The germline CDR1 and CDR2 sequences are SGHTA and FQGNSA. The CDR3 reads CASSLGGAKTDTQYF. The DNA of the CDR3 is TGTGCCAGCAGCTTAGGGGGCGCAAAAACAGATACGCAGTATTTT.

The chain carries TRBV5-1 and TRBJ2-7; perhaps TRBD1 as D (5 bases). The germline V gene encodes CDR1 SGHRS and CDR2 YFSETQ. With 5 bases removed from V and 6 bases from J, the gap between germline ends came to 12 bases. The CDR3 length is 12 residues. CDR3 coding DNA: TGCGCCAGCAGTCTCGACAGAGGCGAGCAGTACTTC. The encoded protein is CASSLDRGEQYF.

The chain employs TRBV30 and TRBJ1-1, with 8 bases that match TRBD1. Trimming cost V 2 bases and J 0 bases; bases outside gene matches: 14. The CDR3 loop spans 18 amino acids. Germline V gene data show CDR1 as GTSNPN and CDR2 as SVGIG (reference sequence). This CDR3 reads CAWSQHRDRQDMNTEAFF. CDR3 nucleotides: TGTGCCTGGAGTCAGCATCGGGACAGGCAGGATATGAACACTGAAGCTTTCTTT.

J is TRBJ2-2 and V is TRBV11-2; D call uncertain. Trimming stripped 5 bases from V and 4 bases from J, with 11 bases between. Germline assignment: CDR1 SGHAT and CDR2 FQNNGV. This CDR3 is built from 14 residues. The CDR3 DNA reads TGTGCCAGCAGCATCCTCCAACTCACCGGGGAGCTGTTTTTT. Translated, it gives CASSILQLTGELFF.